This T cell receptor (beta chain) was documented in a study of regulatory T cells in long-lasting Graves disease. Overall study findings and caveats: The TCR repertoire of persistent Graves' patients was less diverse than that of newly diagnosed ones.

Germline lookup yields CDR1 SEHNR and CDR2 FQNEAQ (reference sequence). The ends were cut back, 3 bases at V and 4 bases at J, with 12 bases in the middle. There are 15 residues in the CDR3. This clonotype showed up many times. What it binds is unknown. Specified time point: newly diagnosed GD, antithyroid drugs for less than 3 months. Extracted RNA from PBMCs served as the source of the TCR library. Both iRepertoire HTBI primers and Arm-PCR of CDR3 regions were used to build the TCR beta libraries. TCRdb re-derived calls from the multiplex PCR reads in MiXCR, one entry per CDR3 protein. This table holds about 540,000 distinct CDR3 sequences, less than 15% found once. These sequences were also reported in another study, on T cells in Graves' hyperthyroidism and ophthalmopathy.

The specimen was peripheral blood mononuclear cells (PBMCs), collected at new diagnosis, from a patient treated with antithyroid drugs. The receptor was derived from a man in his thirties or forties with Graves disease. V and J are TRBV7-9 and TRBJ1-4, with D possibly TRBD1 on 5 matching bases. CDR3 sequence reads: CASSLGDAFNEKLFF. The CDR3 nucleotides are TGTGCCAGCAGCTTGGGGGACGCTTTTAATGAAAAACTGTTTTTT. Filled out from reference TRBV7-9 and TRBJ1-4, the complete variable domain reads DTGVSQNPRHKITKRGQNVTFRCDPISEHNRLYWYRQTLGQGPEFLTYFQNEAQLEKSRLLSDRFSAERPKGSFSTLEIQRTEQGDSAMYLCASSLGDAFNEKLFFGSGTQLSVL.